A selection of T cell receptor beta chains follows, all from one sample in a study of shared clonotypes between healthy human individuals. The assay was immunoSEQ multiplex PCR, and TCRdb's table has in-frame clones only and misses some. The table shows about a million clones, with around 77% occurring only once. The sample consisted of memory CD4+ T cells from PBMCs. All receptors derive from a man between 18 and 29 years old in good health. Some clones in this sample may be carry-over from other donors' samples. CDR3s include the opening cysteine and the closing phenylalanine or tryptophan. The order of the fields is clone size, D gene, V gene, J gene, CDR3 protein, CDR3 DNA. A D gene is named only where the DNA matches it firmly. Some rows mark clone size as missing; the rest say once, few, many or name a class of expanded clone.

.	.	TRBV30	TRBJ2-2	CAWSVVFGRELFF	TGTGCCTGGAGTGTTGTATTTGGCCGGGAGCTGTTTTTT
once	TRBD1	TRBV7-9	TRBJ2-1	CASSAPGQGSNEQFF	TGTGCCAGCAGCGCCCCGGGACAGGGTTCCAATGAGCAGTTCTTC
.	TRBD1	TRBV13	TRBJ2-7	CASSFSTYRGRFGAEQYF	TGTGCCAGCAGCTTTTCTACCTACAGGGGGAGATTCGGAGCTGAGCAGTACTTC
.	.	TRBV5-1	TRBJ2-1	CASGGGGSINEQFF	TGCGCCAGCGGAGGGGGCGGGAGCATCAATGAGCAGTTCTTC
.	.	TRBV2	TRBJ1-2	CASGGDDYGYTF	TGTGCCAGCGGAGGGGATGACTATGGCTACACCTTC
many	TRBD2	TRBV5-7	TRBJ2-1	CASSLVHGLAGFSYNEQFF	TGTGCCAGCAGCTTGGTTCATGGGCTAGCGGGTTTCTCCTACAATGAGCAGTTCTTC
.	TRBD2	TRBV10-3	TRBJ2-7	CAISALAGGPPHEQYF	TGTGCCATCAGTGCTCTAGCGGGAGGGCCACCCCACGAGCAGTACTTC
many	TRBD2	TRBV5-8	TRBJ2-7	CASSLLEDGGRGYEQYF	TGTGCCAGCAGCTTATTAGAGGATGGCGGGAGGGGCTACGAGCAGTACTTC
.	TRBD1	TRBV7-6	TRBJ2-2	CASMRGQGRAGVTGELFF	TGTGCCAGCATGAGGGGACAGGGGAGAGCGGGGGTCACCGGGGAGCTGTTTTTT
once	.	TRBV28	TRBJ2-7	CASSFNRGVVWGEQYF	TGTGCCAGCAGTTTCAACCGGGGTGTGGTGTGGGGGGAGCAGTACTTC
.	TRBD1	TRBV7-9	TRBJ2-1	CASRLPGGEQFF	TGTGCCAGCAGGTTACCAGGGGGTGAGCAGTTCTTC
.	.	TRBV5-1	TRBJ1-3	CASSPTDSGNTIYF	TGCGCCAGCAGCCCAACGGATTCTGGAAACACCATATATTTT
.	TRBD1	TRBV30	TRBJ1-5	CAWSVRGQGIQPQHF	TGTGCCTGGAGTGTACGGGGACAGGGTATTCAGCCCCAGCATTTT
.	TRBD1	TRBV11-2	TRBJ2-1	CASSSPRTGRNEQFF	TGTGCCAGCAGCTCCCCGCGGACAGGGCGCAATGAGCAGTTCTTC